This T cell receptor beta chain is from a study of blood T cell repertoires in COVID-19. Study in general: Samples representing acute and convalescent COVID-19 were sourced from the United States, Italy and Spain.

A few counts support this clone. Per the original methods: Amplification with reference gene primers provided the estimates of nucleated cell counts. Data came from immunoSEQ multiplex PCR; TCRdb stores just in-frame clones and leaves some out. The V and J calls and clone size were taken over from that table, and D and trimming were inferred from the DNA. The sample records around 150,000 clones, roughly 80% being singletons. The sequencing sample was made of peripheral blood. The receptor was isolated from a woman in her fifties or sixties with active or convalescent COVID-19.

CDR3 protein: CASSSGRGTSTDTQYF. The DNA of the CDR3 is TGTGCCAGCAGCAGCGGGAGGGGAACTAGCACAGATACGCAGTATTTT. The chain couples TRBV6-6 to TRBJ2-3, with TRBD2 identical over 10 bases. CDR1 and CDR2 (germline): MNHNY, SVGAGI (reference sequence). The CDR3 contains 16 residues. V lost 6 bases and J lost 0; bases outside the gene matches: 6.